The 30 T cell receptor beta chains below come from one sample, sequenced in a study of blood T cell repertoires in COVID-19. Data came from immunoSEQ multiplex PCR; TCRdb stores just in-frame clones and leaves some out. The sample shows 200,000 to 250,000 clones, 90% of them seen only once. The sample was PBMCs or T cells enriched from blood (not recorded which). These receptor sequences come from a man aged 25-40 years who had been exposed to COVID-19.

The chain employs TRBV11-1 and TRBJ2-7; 8 nucleotides line up with TRBD1. The CDR3 consists of 13 residues. J was trimmed by 3 bases and V by 6 bases; bases with no gene match: 4. Germline V gene lookup returns CDR1 SGHAT and CDR2 FQDESV (reference sequence). CDR3 sequence reads: CASRWTGSYEQYF. The CDR3, as DNA: TGTGCCAGCAGGTGGACAGGGAGCTACGAGCAGTACTTC.

J is TRBJ2-1 and V is TRBV4-1; 8 bases are a match to TRBD1. V gave up 4 bases and J gave up 4 bases; unmatched junction bases: 6. Germline V gene lookup returns CDR1 MGHRA and CDR2 YSYEKL. This CDR3 spans 15 amino acids. CDR3 protein: CASSRLQGEYNEQFF. The CDR3 bases are TGCGCCAGCAGCCGACTACAGGGGGAGTACAATGAGCAGTTCTTC.

The rearrangement links TRBV27 to TRBJ2-3; TRBD1 matches 9 bases. After removal of 2 bases from V and 5 bases from J, the junction contained 5 bases not matched to a gene. In germline, CDR1 is MNHEY, CDR2 SMNVEV (reference sequence). The CDR3 covers 15 residues. The CDR3 loop is CASSLTTGGLDTQYF. The DNA of the CDR3 is TGTGCCAGCAGTTTAACGACAGGGGGGTTAGATACGCAGTATTTT.

V and J are TRBV10-1 and TRBJ1-1; 7 bases are shared with TRBD1. Germline V gene lookup returns CDR1 WNHNN and CDR2 SYGVQD (reference sequence). J was trimmed by 8 bases and V by 2 bases; bases with no gene match: 8. There are 14 residues in the CDR3. The chain's CDR3 is CASSESRSGQEAFF. The CDR3 DNA sequence: TGCGCCAGCAGTGAGAGCCGATCGGGACAGGAAGCTTTCTTT.

The chain employs TRBV4-2 and TRBJ2-1, with TRBD2 identical over 13 bases. CDR3 size: 16 residues. Germline values: CDR1 LGHNA, CDR2 YNFKEQ. Unmatched junction bases numbered 11, after V lost 3 bases and J lost 12 bases. CDR3 protein: CASSQPGTSGDKGQFF. The DNA of the CDR3 is TGTGCCAGCAGCCAGCCAGGGACTAGCGGGGACAAAGGGCAGTTCTTC.

This chain connects TRBV7-2 to TRBJ2-1; the match to TRBD2 covers 12 bases. CDR3 length equals 16 residues. Germline trimming cut 5 bases from V and 6 bases from J; bases unmatched to any gene: 8. Germline V gene sequence: CDR1 SGHTA, CDR2 FQGNSA. The CDR3 protein is CASSVPLAGGFNEQFF. Here the CDR3 DNA reads TGTGCCAGCAGCGTACCACTAGCGGGGGGATTCAATGAGCAGTTCTTC.

The V gene is TRBV7-9, the J gene TRBJ1-1, with a possible D match to TRBD1 (5 bases). There are 12 residues in the CDR3. CDR1 is SEHNR and CDR2 is FQNEAQ in the germline V gene (reference sequence). The V gene lost 2 bases and the J gene lost 5 bases, with 6 bases spanning the gap. CDR3 sequence (DNA): TGTGCCAGCAGCTTAAGGACAACTGAAGCTTTCTTT. Translated: CASSLRTTEAFF.

The rearrangement uses TRBV2 and TRBJ1-3; no firm D call. Germline V gene data show CDR1 as SNHLY and CDR2 as FYNNEI. V shed 6 bases and J shed 0 bases, with 18 bases lying between them. The CDR3 covers 17 residues. In DNA, the CDR3 is TGTGCCAGCAGGGAGGTAGGGTGGACCAACTCTGGAAACACCATATATTTT. This translates into CASREVGWTNSGNTIYF.

The chain carries TRBV7-8 and TRBJ1-6; 8 bases align to TRBD1. V gave up 5 bases and J gave up 7 bases; unmatched junction bases: 7. Germline V gene data show CDR1 as SGHVS and CDR2 as FQNEAQ. CDR3 size: 15 residues. The CDR3 region is CASSARQGSNSPLHF. Written as DNA, the CDR3 is TGTGCCAGCAGCGCCCGACAGGGGTCAAATTCACCCCTCCACTTT.

This chain joins TRBV29-1 and TRBJ1-1; no clear D. Germline lookup yields CDR1 SQVTM and CDR2 ANQGSEA. Trimming stripped 5 bases from V and 3 bases from J, with 10 bases between. The CDR3 length is 12 residues. The CDR3 DNA sequence: TGCAGCGTTTCTTACCCGGACACTGAAGCTTTCTTT. It encodes CSVSYPDTEAFF.

This clone was observed once. This chain joins TRBV5-1 and TRBJ2-7, with 11 positions matching TRBD1. This CDR3 is built from 15 residues. The V gene's germline CDR1 is SGHRS and CDR2 YFSETQ. J was trimmed by 6 bases and V by 5 bases; bases with no gene match: 10. The CDR3 here is CASSLSPGQGGEQYF. The DNA of the CDR3 is TGCGCCAGCAGTCTTTCCCCGGGACAGGGGGGCGAGCAGTACTTC.

The V and J genes are TRBV9 and TRBJ2-2, with D perhaps TRBD2 (5 bases). CDR3 length: 15 residues. V was trimmed by 0 bases and J by 1 base, leaving 7 bases between them. Germline-derived CDR1 and CDR2 are SGDLS and YYNGEE. In nucleotides, the CDR3 is TGTGCCAGCAGCGTAGTGGGAGAGAACACCGGGGAGCTGTTTTTT. Its translation: CASSVVGENTGELFF.

V gene TRBV15 combines with J gene TRBJ1-2, with 10 bases lining up with TRBD1. CDR1 and CDR2 (germline): LNHNV, YYDKDF (reference sequence). CDR3 length: 14 amino acids. Trimming cost V 4 bases and J 9 bases; bases outside gene matches: 8. The CDR3 loop reads CATSTRDRGLSYTF. CDR3 coding DNA: TGTGCCACCAGCACTCGGGACAGGGGTTTAAGCTACACCTTC.

The V and J genes are TRBV7-9 and TRBJ2-3, with 12 bases aligning to TRBD2. Germline V gene lookup returns CDR1 SEHNR and CDR2 FQNEAQ (reference sequence). The CDR3 extends over 19 amino acids. Germline trimming cut 2 bases from V and 5 bases from J; bases unmatched to any gene: 14. CDR3 nucleotide sequence: TGTGCCAGCAGCTTACGTACTCTCCTAGCGGGGGGGCAGGGAGATACGCAGTATTTT. Translating it yields CASSLRTLLAGGQGDTQYF.

The table lists this clone with a few counts. The rearrangement uses TRBV5-4 and TRBJ1-2; TRBD1 agrees at 10 bases. Germline CDR1 SGHNT, CDR2 YYREEE (reference sequence). With 10 bases clipped from V and 4 bases from J, the junction kept 10 bases outside the gene matches. CDR3 size: 14 residues. The CDR3 region is CASHGQGVGYGYTF. In DNA form, the CDR3 reads TGTGCCTCCCATGGACAGGGGGTCGGCTATGGCTACACCTTC.

This clone occurred a few times. This sequence joins TRBV3-1 (or the pseudogene TRBV3-2) and TRBJ1-2; TRBD1 agrees at 9 bases. The V gene's germline CDR1 is LGHDT and CDR2 YNNKEL (reference sequence). Trimming removed 4 bases from V and 5 bases from J; junction bases left unmatched: 2. There are 13 residues in the CDR3. CDR3 nucleotide sequence: TGTGCCAGCAGCCGAGGGACAGGGTATGGCTACACCTTC. Amino acid sequence: CASSRGTGYGYTF.

On this clone itself: This same CDR3 is encoded by further DNA sequences in the sample. The V gene is TRBV29-1, the J gene TRBJ1-2; D may be TRBD1 (5 bases). The CDR3 totals 12 residues. V was trimmed by 1 base and J by 2 bases, leaving 5 bases between them. CDR1 is SQVTM, CDR2 ANQGSEA, per germline. The CDR3 is CSVEAGNYGYTF. The CDR3, as DNA: TGCAGCGTTGAAGCAGGGAACTATGGCTACACCTTC.

This chain joins TRBV7-2 and TRBJ1-2, with D hard to call. CDR1 and CDR2 from the germline V gene are SGHTA and FQGNSA. The CDR3 is 16 amino acids. The V end lost 5 bases, the J end lost 4 bases, and 20 bases lay between the germline ends. The CDR3 is CASSPRSSISGYGYTF. The DNA of the CDR3 is TGTGCCAGCAGCCCCAGAAGCAGCATTTCGGGCTATGGCTACACCTTC.

V usage is TRBV5-4 and J usage is TRBJ2-1; 9 bases line up with TRBD2. The CDR3 totals 15 residues. Germline CDR1 reads SGHNT; CDR2 reads YYREEE (reference sequence). V lost 0 bases to trimming and J lost 7 bases; unmatched junction nucleotides: 5. The CDR3 spells CASSLAGLAGNEQFF. The CDR3 DNA reads TGTGCCAGCAGCTTGGCTGGGCTAGCGGGGAATGAGCAGTTCTTC.

The CDR3, as DNA: TGTGCCAGCAGCTTAGGGGGCGAGCGGGAACTAGCGGGCCCAGAGCAGTTCTTC. Its protein product is CASSLGGERELAGPEQFF. The V call is TRBV7-6, the J call TRBJ2-1; 9 bases are shared with TRBD2. The CDR3 consists of 18 residues. Germline assignment: CDR1 SGHVS and CDR2 FNYEAQ. With 1 base clipped from V and 10 bases from J, the junction kept 17 bases outside the gene matches.

This clone was observed a single time. The rearrangement joins TRBV15 to TRBJ1-5; no clear D. This CDR3 has 16 residues. Germline CDR1 LNHNV, CDR2 YYDKDF (reference sequence). Trimming took off 2 bases at V and 2 bases at J, with 13 bases between the two ends. This CDR3 is CATSRTTALGNQPQHF. CDR3 coding DNA: TGTGCCACCAGCAGAACAACAGCTTTGGGCAATCAGCCCCAGCATTTT. Full variable domain (remainder filled in from reference TRBV15 and TRBJ1-5): DAMVIQNPRYQVTQFGKPVTLSCSQTLNHNVMYWYQQKSSQAPKLLFHYYDKDFNNEADTPDNFQSRRPNTSFCFLDIRSPGLGDTAMYLCATSRTTALGNQPQHFGDGTRLSIL.

V and J are TRBV6-2 or TRBV6-3 and TRBJ2-1; TRBD2 agrees at 10 bases. The CDR3 spans 16 residues. Per the germline V gene, CDR1 is MNHEY and CDR2 is SVGEGT. V lost 2 bases to trimming and J lost 3 bases; unmatched junction nucleotides: 4. As DNA, the CDR3 is TGTGCCAGCAGTTACCCATGGACTAGCGGCTACAATGAGCAGTTCTTC. Its translation is CASSYPWTSGYNEQFF.

This clone showed up just once. The chain links TRBV7-3 to TRBJ2-7, with D hard to call. The CDR3 is 10 residues long. Germline values: CDR1 SGHTA, CDR2 FQGTGA. The CDR3 protein is CAFVSYEQYF. The CDR3 DNA reads TGTGCTTTCGTTTCCTACGAGCAGTACTTC.

The chain recombines TRBV6-4 with TRBJ2-3; 10 bases line up with TRBD2. The CDR3 consists of 16 residues. V dropped 1 base and J dropped 3; count of bases not matched to a gene: 4. CDR1 and CDR2 from the germline V gene are MRHNA and SNTAGT. The chain's CDR3 is CASSDFSGGATDTQYF. In DNA, the CDR3 is TGTGCCAGCAGTGACTTCAGCGGGGGGGCAACAGATACGCAGTATTTT.

This clone was recorded only once. CDR3 nucleotides: TGTGCCAGCTCAAGCTCAGGGGCAAGCAATCAGCCCCAGCATTTT. This gives the protein CASSSSGASNQPQHF. The chain couples TRBV18 to TRBJ1-5, with D maybe TRBD1 (6 bases). Deletions cut 5 bases from V and 1 base from J, with 12 bases between. The CDR3 sequence is 15 residues long. Germline CDR1 KGHSH, CDR2 LQKENI. The complete variable domain, with remaining parts taken from reference TRBV18 and TRBJ1-5, reads NAGVMQNPRHLVRRRGQEARLRCSPMKGHSHVYWYRQLPEEGLKFMVYLQKENIIDESGMPKERFSAEFPKEGPSILRIQQVVRGDSAAYFCASSSSGASNQPQHFGDGTRLSIL.

The chain recombines TRBV25-1 with TRBJ1-1; TRBD1 might be the D (5 bases). V lost 4 bases and J 8 bases, leaving 20 bases between the germline ends. There are 15 residues in the CDR3. Germline-derived CDR1 and CDR2 are MGHDK and SYGVNS. The CDR3 sequence: CASSAPQRQYPEAFF. The CDR3 DNA follows: TGTGCCAGCAGTGCCCCCCAGCGACAGTATCCCGAAGCTTTCTTT.

The rearrangement uses TRBV5-6 and TRBJ1-5; no clear D gene. The CDR3 is made up of 14 amino acids. CDR1 SGHDT and CDR2 YYEEEE come from the germline V gene. Trimming pared 3 bases from V and 6 bases from J, leaving 13 bases between. CDR3 nucleotide sequence: TGTGCCAGCAGCTCCGCGCTAGTAGGTCAGCCCCAGCATTTT. Amino acids: CASSSALVGQPQHF.

V and J are TRBV6-5 and TRBJ1-1, with D possibly TRBD1 on 5 matching bases. V lost 2 bases, J lost 2 bases, and 12 bases lay in between. CDR1 and CDR2 (germline): MNHEY, SVGAGI. CDR3 length equals 15 residues. The CDR3 loop reads CASSYQPTVNTEAFF. For the CDR3, the DNA is TGTGCCAGCAGTTACCAACCGACAGTTAACACTGAAGCTTTCTTT.

This clone was seen only a few times. This chain uses TRBV18 with TRBJ2-7; D gene uncertain. This CDR3 is built from 14 residues. Germline-derived CDR1 and CDR2 are KGHSH and LQKENI. Trimming stripped 2 bases from V and 3 bases from J, with 11 bases between. This CDR3 reads CASSPTRGGYEQYF. The CDR3 DNA sequence: TGTGCCAGCTCACCAACGAGAGGTGGCTACGAGCAGTACTTC.

The genes are TRBV20-1 and TRBJ1-1; the match to TRBD1 covers 8 bases. The CDR3 loop spans 11 amino acids. With 8 bases clipped from V and 12 bases from J, the junction kept 11 bases outside the gene matches. Germline CDR1 DFQATT, CDR2 SNEGSKA (reference sequence). In DNA, the CDR3 is TGCAGTCACAGGGTGGGACAGGCACCTTTCTTT. Protein sequence: CSHRVGQAPFF.